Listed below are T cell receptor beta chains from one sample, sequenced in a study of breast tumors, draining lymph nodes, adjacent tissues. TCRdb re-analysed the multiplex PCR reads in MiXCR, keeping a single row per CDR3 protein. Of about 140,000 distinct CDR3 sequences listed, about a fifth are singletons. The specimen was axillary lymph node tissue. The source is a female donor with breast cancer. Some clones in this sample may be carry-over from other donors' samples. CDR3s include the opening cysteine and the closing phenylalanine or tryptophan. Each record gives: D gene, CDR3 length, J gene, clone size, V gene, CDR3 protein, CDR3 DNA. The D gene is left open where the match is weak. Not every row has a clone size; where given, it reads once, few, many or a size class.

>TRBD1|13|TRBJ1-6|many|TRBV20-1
CSASKGAGSPLHF
TGCAGTGCTAGTAAGGGGGCCGGATCACCCCTCCACTTT
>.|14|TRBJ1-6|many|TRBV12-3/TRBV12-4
CASSPTGNNSPLHF
TGTGCCAGCAGTCCTACAGGGAATAATTCACCCCTCCACTTT
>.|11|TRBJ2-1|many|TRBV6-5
CASSSLKEQFF
TGTGCCAGCAGTTCCTTAAAAGAGCAGTTCTTC
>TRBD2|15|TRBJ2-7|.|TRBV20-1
CSARRAAGGLYEQYF
TGCAGTGCAAGGCGGGCAGCGGGAGGGCTCTACGAGCAGTACTTC
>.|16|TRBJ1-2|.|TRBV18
CASSPQDVVSLMGSTF
TGTGCCAGCTCACCTCAGGACGTCGTTAGTTTGATGGGCTCCACCTTC
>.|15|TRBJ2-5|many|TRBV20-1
CSARDSGRGRETQYF
TGCAGTGCTAGAGATTCAGGCAGGGGAAGAGAGACCCAGTACTTC
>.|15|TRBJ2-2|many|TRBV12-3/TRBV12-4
CASRISGTPTGELFF
TGTGCCAGCAGGATCTCCGGGACACCGACCGGGGAGCTGTTTTTT
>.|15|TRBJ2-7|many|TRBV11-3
CASSLDPGTSYEQYF
TGTGCCAGCAGCTTAGATCCGGGGACGTCCTACGAGCAGTACTTC
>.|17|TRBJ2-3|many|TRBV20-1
CSARKRIFPTGTDTQYF
TGCAGTGCTAGAAAAAGAATATTCCCCACCGGCACAGATACGCAGTATTTT
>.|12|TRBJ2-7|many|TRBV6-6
CASSLTLGEQYF
TGTGCCAGCAGCCTAACACTGGGCGAGCAGTACTTC
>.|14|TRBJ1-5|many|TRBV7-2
CASSPDSGNQPQHF
TGTGCCAGCAGCCCAGACAGTGGCAATCAGCCCCAGCATTTT
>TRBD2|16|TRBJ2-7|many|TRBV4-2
CASSQDRSGRGNEQYF
TGTGCCAGCAGCCAAGATCGAAGCGGGAGAGGGAACGAGCAGTACTTC
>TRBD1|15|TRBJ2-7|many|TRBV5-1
CASSPGTGGFYEQYF
TGCGCCAGCAGCCCCGGGACAGGGGGCTTCTACGAGCAGTACTTC
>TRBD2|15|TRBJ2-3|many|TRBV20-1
CSATGLAGVQDTQYF
TGCAGTGCCACAGGACTAGCGGGAGTTCAGGATACGCAGTATTTT
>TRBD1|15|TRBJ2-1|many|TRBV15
CATSREGQGYNEQFF
TGTGCCACCAGCAGAGAGGGACAGGGGTACAATGAGCAGTTCTTC
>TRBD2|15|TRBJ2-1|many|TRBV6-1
CASRGLESSYNEQFF
TGTGCCAGCAGGGGACTAGAAAGCTCCTACAATGAGCAGTTCTTC
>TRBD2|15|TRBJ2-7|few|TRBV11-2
CASSLGLAGVREQYF
TGTGCCAGCAGCTTAGGACTAGCGGGAGTGAGAGAGCAGTACTTC
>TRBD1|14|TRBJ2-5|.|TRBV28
CASSLDRVLETQYF
TGTGCCAGCAGTTTGGACAGGGTTTTGGAGACCCAGTACTTC
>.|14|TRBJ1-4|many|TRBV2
CASSLMGRDEKLFF
TGTGCCAGCAGTTTGATGGGGCGCGATGAAAAACTGTTTTTT
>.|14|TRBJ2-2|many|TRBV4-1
CASSHLTPPGELFF
TGCGCCAGCAGCCACCTGACGCCGCCCGGGGAGCTGTTTTTT
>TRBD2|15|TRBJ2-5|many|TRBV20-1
CSASKTSGAKETQYF
TGCAGTGCTAGTAAGACTAGCGGGGCTAAAGAGACCCAGTACTTC
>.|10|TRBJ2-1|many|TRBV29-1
CSVATPEQFF
TGCAGCGTCGCTACTCCTGAGCAGTTCTTC
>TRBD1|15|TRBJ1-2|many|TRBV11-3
CASSFTGGGNYGYTF
TGTGCCAGCAGCTTCACAGGGGGCGGTAACTATGGCTACACCTTC
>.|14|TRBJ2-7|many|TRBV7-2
CASSLNWVAYEQYF
TGTGCCAGCAGCTTAAATTGGGTCGCCTACGAGCAGTACTTC
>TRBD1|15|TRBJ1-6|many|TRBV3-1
CASSPRDRGNSPLHF
TGTGCCAGCAGCCCTCGGGACAGGGGCAATTCACCCCTCCACTTT
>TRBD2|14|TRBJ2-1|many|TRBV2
CASSVGLAWNEQFF
TGTGCCAGCAGTGTGGGACTAGCGTGGAATGAGCAGTTCTTC
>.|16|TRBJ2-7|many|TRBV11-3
CASSLVSGPSPYEQYF
TGTGCCAGCAGCTTAGTCTCGGGACCCTCACCTTACGAGCAGTACTTC
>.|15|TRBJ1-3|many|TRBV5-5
CASSRDGGSGNTIYF
TGTGCCAGCAGCCGGGACGGAGGCTCTGGAAACACCATATATTTT
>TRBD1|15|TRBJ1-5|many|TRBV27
CASSREGTGYQPQHF
TGTGCCAGCAGTCGCGAAGGGACAGGCTATCAGCCCCAGCATTTT
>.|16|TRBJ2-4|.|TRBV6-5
CASSFEGGTAKNIQYF
TGTGCCAGCAGTTTTGAGGGCGGGACAGCCAAAAACATTCAGTACTTC
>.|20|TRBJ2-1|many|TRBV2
CASKKKTGTGLSLSYNEQFF
TGTGCCAGCAAGAAAAAAACTGGAACAGGCCTTTCCCTCTCCTACAATGAGCAGTTCTTC
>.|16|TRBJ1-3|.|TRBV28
CASTEGRGGRRNTIYF
TGTGCCAGCACCGAGGGTCGGGGGGGCCGGCGAAACACCATATATTTT
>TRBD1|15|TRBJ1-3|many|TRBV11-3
CASSDRQGNGNTIYF
TGTGCCAGCAGCGACAGACAGGGGAATGGAAACACCATATATTTT
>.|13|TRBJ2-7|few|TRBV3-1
CASSHWRENEQYF
TGTGCCAGCAGCCATTGGCGGGAAAACGAGCAGTACTTC
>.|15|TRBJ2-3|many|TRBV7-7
CASSLRPGSADTQYF
TGTGCTAGCAGCTTGAGGCCAGGGTCGGCAGATACGCAGTATTTT
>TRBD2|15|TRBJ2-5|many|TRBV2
CASRTSGISGETQYF
TGTGCCAGCCGGACTAGCGGGATCTCGGGGGAGACCCAGTACTTC
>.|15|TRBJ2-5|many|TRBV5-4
CASSPRNFPQETQYF
TGTGCCAGCAGCCCGAGAAATTTCCCACAAGAGACCCAGTACTTC
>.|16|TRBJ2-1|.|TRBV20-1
CSAQRKSGRRDNEQFF
TGCAGTGCTCAGAGAAAGTCCGGGAGAAGGGACAATGAGCAGTTCTTC
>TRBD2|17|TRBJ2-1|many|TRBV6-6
CASSKGLAASPNNEQFF
TGTGCCAGCAGTAAGGGACTAGCGGCATCCCCTAACAATGAGCAGTTCTTC
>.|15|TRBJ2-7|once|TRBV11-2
CASSLDRGWGDEQYF
TGTGCCAGCAGCTTAGATCGGGGTTGGGGTGACGAGCAGTACTTC
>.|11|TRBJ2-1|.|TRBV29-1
CSASRYKEQFF
TGCAGCGCGAGCCGGTACAAGGAGCAGTTCTTC
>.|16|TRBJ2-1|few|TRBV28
CASSSRASLIYNEQFF
TGTGCCAGCAGTTCCCGGGCCTCGTTAATCTACAATGAGCAGTTCTTC
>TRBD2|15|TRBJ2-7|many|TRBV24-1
CATTFPGLSSYEQYF
TGTGCCACCACCTTTCCGGGACTAAGCTCCTACGAGCAGTACTTC
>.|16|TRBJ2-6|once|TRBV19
CASSASTMSGANVLTF
TGTGCCAGTAGTGCCTCGACTATGTCTGGGGCCAACGTCCTGACTTTC
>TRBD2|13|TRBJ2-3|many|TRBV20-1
CSARVAGEGTQYF
TGCAGTGCTAGAGTAGCGGGAGAAGGTACGCAGTATTTT
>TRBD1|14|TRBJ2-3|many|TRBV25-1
CASSAPTGTDTQYF
TGTGCCAGCAGTGCACCGACAGGGACAGATACGCAGTATTTT
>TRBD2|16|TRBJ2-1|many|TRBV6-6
CASSYRSGGLYNEQFF
TGTGCCAGCAGTTACCGATCGGGGGGTTTATACAATGAGCAGTTCTTC
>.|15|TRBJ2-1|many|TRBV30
CAWSEASGPYNEQFF
TGTGCCTGGAGTGAAGCATCCGGGCCCTACAATGAGCAGTTCTTC
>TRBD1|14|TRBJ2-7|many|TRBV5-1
CASSPRQGAYEQYF
TGCGCCAGCAGCCCACGACAGGGGGCCTACGAGCAGTACTTC